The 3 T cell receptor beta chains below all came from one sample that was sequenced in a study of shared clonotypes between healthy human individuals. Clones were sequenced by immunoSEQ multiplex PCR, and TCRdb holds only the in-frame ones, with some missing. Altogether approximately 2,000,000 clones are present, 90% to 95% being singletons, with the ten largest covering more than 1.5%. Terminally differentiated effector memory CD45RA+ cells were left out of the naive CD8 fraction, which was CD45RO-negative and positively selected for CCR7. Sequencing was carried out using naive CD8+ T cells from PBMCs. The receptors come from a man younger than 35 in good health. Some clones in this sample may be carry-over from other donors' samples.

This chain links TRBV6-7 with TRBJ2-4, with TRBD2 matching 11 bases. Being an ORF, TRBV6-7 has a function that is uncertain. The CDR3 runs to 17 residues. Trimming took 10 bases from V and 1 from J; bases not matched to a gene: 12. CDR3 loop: CATGTRLAGMAKNIQYF. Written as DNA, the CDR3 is TGTGCCACCGGAACCAGACTAGCGGGAATGGCCAAAAACATTCAGTACTTC.

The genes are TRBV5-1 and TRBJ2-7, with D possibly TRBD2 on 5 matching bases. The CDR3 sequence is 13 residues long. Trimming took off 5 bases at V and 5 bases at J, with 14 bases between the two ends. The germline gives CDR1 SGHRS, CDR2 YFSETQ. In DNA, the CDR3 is TGCGCCAGCAGTAGCCGGGATTACAACGAGCAGTACTTC. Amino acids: CASSSRDYNEQYF.

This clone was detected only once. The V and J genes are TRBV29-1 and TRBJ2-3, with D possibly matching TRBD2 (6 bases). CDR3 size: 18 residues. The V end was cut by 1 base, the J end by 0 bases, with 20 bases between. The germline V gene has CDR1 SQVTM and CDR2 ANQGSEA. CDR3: CSVEGLNDGGKSTDTQYF. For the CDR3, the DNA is TGCAGCGTTGAAGGCCTTAACGATGGCGGGAAAAGCACAGATACGCAGTATTTT.